The 5 T cell receptor beta chains given below trace back to one sample, sequenced in a study of cytomegalovirus exposure and HLA in healthy donors. Libraries were prepared by immunoSEQ multiplex PCR; TCRdb keeps only in-frame clonotypes and omits some of them. This table has some 43,000 clones, roughly 92% appearing once. Sequencing was performed on PBMCs. Every receptor here comes from a man aged 18 to 29 in good health and CMV-seronegative.

The chain joins TRBV6-5 to TRBJ2-7; D is unclear. V was pared by 0 bases and J by 2 bases, with 11 bases between. The germline V gene has CDR1 MNHEY and CDR2 SVGAGI. The CDR3 extends over 15 amino acids. The DNA of the CDR3 is TGTGCCAGCAGTTACTCTCCTGCGGATACCTACGAGCAGTACTTC. Residues: CASSYSPADTYEQYF.

CDR3 in amino acids: CASSLEASGGGETQYF. CDR3 nucleotides: TGCGCCAGCAGCTTGGAAGCTAGCGGGGGGGGAGAGACCCAGTACTTC. V usage is TRBV5-1 and J usage is TRBJ2-5; TRBD2 agrees at 12 bases. Germline V lookup: CDR1 SGHRS, CDR2 YFSETQ. V trimming: 0 bases; J trimming: 4 bases; junction bases outside the gene matches: 4. This CDR3 contains 16 residues.

The chain combines TRBV7-2 with TRBJ1-5, with TRBD1 matching over 11 bases. V lost 0 bases, J lost 7 bases, and 5 bases stayed unmatched. The CDR3 length is 16 residues. Germline V gene data show CDR1 as SGHTA and CDR2 as FQGNSA. CDR3 loop: CASSLAGTGGDQPQHF. In DNA form, the CDR3 reads TGTGCCAGCAGCTTAGCCGGGACAGGGGGAGACCAGCCCCAGCATTTT.

This clone was recorded once. Here the CDR3 reads CASRRDSRTGRYTF. The CDR3 nucleotides are TGTGCCAGCAGAAGGGATTCGCGGACAGGGCGCTACACCTTC. The chain links TRBV28 to TRBJ1-2, with 8 bases identical to TRBD1. J gave up 9 bases and V 6 bases, and 12 bases lay outside the gene matches. This CDR3 has 14 residues. Germline loops: CDR1 MDHEN, CDR2 SYDVKM.

This clone was detected once. A junction end diverges from the germline sequence, so it may reflect a read error. V usage is TRBV6-5 and J usage is TRBJ2-7; the D gene is possibly TRBD1 (6 bases). Germline CDR1 MNHEY, CDR2 SVGAGI. This CDR3 is 11 amino acids long. The CDR3 nucleotides are TGTGCCAGCAGTGAAAGGGACATTCCTTTTTTC. Its translation: CASSERDIPFF.